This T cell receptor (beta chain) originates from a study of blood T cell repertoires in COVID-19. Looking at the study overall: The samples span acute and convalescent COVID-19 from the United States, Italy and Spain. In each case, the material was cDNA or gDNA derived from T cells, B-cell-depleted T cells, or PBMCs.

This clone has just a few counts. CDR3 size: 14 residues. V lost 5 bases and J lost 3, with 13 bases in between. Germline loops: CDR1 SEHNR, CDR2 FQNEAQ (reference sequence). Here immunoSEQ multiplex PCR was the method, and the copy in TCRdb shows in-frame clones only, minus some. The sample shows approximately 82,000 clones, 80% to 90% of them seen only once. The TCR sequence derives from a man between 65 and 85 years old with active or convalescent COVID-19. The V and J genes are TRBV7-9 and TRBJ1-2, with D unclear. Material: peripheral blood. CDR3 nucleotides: TGTGCCAGCAGCCCTCCGTCCTCTTACTATGGCTACACCTTC. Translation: CASSPPSSYYGYTF.